This T cell receptor beta chain was captured in a study of blood T cell repertoires in COVID-19. Study context: Both acute and convalescent COVID-19 samples were obtained from the United States, Italy and Spain.

This table comes from immunoSEQ multiplex PCR, and its TCRdb copy is limited to in-frame clones, with some not included. The sample has approximately 230,000 clones, roughly four fifths seen once; the top ten hold nearly 9%. Germline lookup yields CDR1 SEHNR and CDR2 FQNEAQ (reference sequence). The CDR3 length is 16 residues. Trimming at V came to 4 bases and at J to 4 bases, leaving 7 bases not matched to a gene. The sample was peripheral blood. The source of this sequence is an older man with acute or convalescent COVID-19. The chain is built from TRBV7-9 and TRBJ1-4, with 9 bases that match TRBD1. DNA for the CDR3: TGTGCCAGCAGCTCCCCTCGACAGGGGGATAATGAAAAACTGTTTTTT. It yields the protein CASSSPRQGDNEKLFF.